The clone carrying this TCR beta chain was seen more than once but under ten times. Sequencing used immunoSEQ multiplex PCR; TCRdb keeps in-frame clones, though not all of them. The sample lists tens of thousands of clones, about 85% occurring once. The data stem from a study of blood T cell repertoires in COVID-19. Per germline, CDR1 MNHEY and CDR2 SMNVEV (reference sequence). Trimming removed 4 bases from V and 2 bases from J; junction bases left unmatched: 11. The CDR3 is 18 residues long. This chain connects TRBV27 to TRBJ1-6, with 7 nucleotides matching TRBD1. The source is a man aged 45-65 years with acute or convalescent COVID-19. Material: peripheral blood. This CDR3 reads CASSSQQPGTAYNSPLHF. The CDR3 bases are TGTGCCAGCAGTTCCCAACAACCCGGGACAGCCTATAATTCACCCCTCCACTTT.